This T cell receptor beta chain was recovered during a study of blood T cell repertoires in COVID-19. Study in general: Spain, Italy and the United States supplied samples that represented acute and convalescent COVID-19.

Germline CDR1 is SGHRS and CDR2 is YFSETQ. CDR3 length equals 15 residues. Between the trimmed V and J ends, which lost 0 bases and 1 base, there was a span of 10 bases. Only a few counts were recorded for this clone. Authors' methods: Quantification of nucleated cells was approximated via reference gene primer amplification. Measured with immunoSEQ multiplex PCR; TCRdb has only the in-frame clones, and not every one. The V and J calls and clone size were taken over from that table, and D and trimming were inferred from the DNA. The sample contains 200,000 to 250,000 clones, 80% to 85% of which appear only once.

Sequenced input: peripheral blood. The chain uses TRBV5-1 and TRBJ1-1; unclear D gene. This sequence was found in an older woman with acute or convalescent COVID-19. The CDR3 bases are TGCGCCAGCAGCTTGGTTCAACTACCGAACACTGAAGCTTTCTTT. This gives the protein CASSLVQLPNTEAFF.